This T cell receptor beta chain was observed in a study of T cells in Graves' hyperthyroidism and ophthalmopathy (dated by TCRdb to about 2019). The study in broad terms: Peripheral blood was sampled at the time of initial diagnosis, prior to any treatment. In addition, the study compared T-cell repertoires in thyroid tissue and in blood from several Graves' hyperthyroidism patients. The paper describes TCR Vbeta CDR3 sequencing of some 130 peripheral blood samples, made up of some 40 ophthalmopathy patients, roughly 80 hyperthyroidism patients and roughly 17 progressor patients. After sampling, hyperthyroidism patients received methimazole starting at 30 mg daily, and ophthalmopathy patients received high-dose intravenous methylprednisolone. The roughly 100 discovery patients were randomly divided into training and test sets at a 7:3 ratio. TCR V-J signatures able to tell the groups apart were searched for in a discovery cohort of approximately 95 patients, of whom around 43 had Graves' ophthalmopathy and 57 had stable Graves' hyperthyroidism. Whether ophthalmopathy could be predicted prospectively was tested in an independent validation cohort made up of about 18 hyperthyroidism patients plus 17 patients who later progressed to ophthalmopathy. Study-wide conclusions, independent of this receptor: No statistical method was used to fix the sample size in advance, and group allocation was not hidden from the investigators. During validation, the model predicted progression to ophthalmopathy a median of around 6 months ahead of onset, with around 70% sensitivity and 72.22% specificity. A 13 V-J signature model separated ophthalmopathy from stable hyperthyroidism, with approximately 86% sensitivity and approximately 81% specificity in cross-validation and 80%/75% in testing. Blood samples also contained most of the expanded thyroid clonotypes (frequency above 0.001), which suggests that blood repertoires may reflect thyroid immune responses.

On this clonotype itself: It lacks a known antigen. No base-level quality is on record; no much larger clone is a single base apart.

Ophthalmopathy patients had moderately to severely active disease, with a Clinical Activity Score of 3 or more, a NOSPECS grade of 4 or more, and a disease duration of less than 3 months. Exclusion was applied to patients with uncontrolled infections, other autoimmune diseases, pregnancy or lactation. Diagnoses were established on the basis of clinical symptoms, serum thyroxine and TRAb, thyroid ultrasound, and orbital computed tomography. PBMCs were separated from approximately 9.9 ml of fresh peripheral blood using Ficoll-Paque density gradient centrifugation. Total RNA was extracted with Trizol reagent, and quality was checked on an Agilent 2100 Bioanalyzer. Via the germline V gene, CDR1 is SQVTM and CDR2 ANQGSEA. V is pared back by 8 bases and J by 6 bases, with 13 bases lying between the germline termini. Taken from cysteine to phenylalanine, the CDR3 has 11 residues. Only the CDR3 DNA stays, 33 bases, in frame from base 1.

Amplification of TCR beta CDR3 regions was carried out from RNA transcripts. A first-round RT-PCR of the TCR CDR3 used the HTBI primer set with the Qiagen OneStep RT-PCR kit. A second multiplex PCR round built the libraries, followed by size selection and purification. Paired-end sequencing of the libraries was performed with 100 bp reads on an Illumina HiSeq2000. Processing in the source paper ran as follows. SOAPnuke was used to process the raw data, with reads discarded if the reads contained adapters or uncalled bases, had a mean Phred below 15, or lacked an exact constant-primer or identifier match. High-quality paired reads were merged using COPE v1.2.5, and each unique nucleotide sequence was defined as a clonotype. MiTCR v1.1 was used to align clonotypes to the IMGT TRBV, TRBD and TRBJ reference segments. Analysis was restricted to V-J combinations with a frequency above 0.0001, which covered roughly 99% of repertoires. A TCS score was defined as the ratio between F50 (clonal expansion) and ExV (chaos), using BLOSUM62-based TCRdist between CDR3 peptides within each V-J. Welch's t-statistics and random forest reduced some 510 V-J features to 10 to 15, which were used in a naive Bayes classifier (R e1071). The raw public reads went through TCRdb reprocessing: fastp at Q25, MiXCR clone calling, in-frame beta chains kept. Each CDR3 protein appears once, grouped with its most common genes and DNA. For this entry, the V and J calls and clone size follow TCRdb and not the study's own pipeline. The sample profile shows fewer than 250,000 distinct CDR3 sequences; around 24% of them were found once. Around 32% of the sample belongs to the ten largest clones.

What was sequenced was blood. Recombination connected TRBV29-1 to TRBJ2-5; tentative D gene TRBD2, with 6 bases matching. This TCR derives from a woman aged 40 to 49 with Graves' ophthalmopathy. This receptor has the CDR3 CSNRDSQTQYF. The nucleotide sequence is TGCAGCAACCGGGACTCGCAGACCCAGTACTTC.